This T cell receptor (beta chain) was captured in a study of blood T cell repertoires in COVID-19. About the research overall: Sites in the United States, Italy and Spain provided acute and convalescent COVID-19 samples.

The protocol was immunoSEQ multiplex PCR, while the TCRdb copy is restricted to in-frame clones and leaves out a portion. There are some 40,000 clones in the sample; 75% to 95% occur only once, and around 5.8% lies in the top ten. In germline, CDR1 is DFQATT, CDR2 SNEGSKA (reference sequence). The CDR3 covers 11 residues. The receptor was derived from a woman of 80 years or more with acute or convalescent COVID-19. The specimen was peripheral blood. V is TRBV20-1 and J is TRBJ1-1; D not resolved. The DNA of the CDR3 is TGCACTGCGATTCGGGAAATTGAAGCTTTCTTT. The encoded protein is CTAIREIEAFF.